This T cell receptor (beta chain) originates from a study of vaccination and CD4 T cells after COVID-19. Comment on this clonotype: What it binds is unknown. One junction end does not reproduce the germline sequence, and a read error may be involved.

This CDR3 region has 13 residues. Germline loops: CDR1 ENHRY, CDR2 SYGVKD. Treatment given: roughly nine-day PBMC culture with coronavirus spike peptide pools or control peptides (ViraFEST assay). Cultured CD4+ T cell DNA underwent sequencing with the Oncomine TCR Beta short-read assay. In TCRdb, the PCR reads were re-called with MiXCR into one record per CDR3 protein. The repertoire holds approximately 16,000 distinct CDR3 sequences, with about 53% as singletons. This chain uses TRBV10-3 with TRBJ2-7; no firm D call. The specimen comprised CD4+ T cells from blood, cultured in vitro, sampled before SARS-CoV-2 vaccination. This TCR was recovered from a human donor who had recovered from COVID-19. The CDR3 DNA reads as TGTGCCACCAGTCCCCGAGCACCCTACGAGCAGTACTTC. Translating it yields CATSPRAPYEQYF.